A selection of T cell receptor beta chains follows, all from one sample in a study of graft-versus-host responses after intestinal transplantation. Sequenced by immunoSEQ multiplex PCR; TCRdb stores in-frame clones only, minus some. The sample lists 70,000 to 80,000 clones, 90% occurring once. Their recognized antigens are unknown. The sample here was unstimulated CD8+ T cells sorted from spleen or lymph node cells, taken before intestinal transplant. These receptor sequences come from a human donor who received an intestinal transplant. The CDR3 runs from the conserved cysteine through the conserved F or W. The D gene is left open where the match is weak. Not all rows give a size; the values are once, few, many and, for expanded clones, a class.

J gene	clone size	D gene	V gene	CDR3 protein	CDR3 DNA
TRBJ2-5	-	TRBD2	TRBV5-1	CASNPGEGPSGTQYF	TGCGCCAGCAACCCGGGGGAGGGGCCCTCCGGGACCCAGTACTTC
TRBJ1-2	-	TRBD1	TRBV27	CASSLGQGQGYTF	TGTGCCAGCAGTTTGGGACAGGGTCAGGGCTACACCTTC
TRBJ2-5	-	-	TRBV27	CASSTMGSGETQYF	TGTGCCAGCAGTACAATGGGGTCAGGGGAGACCCAGTACTTC
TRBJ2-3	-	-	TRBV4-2	CASSQEVGSTDTQYF	TGTGCCAGCAGCCAAGAGGTCGGGAGCACAGATACGCAGTATTTT
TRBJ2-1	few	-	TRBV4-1	CASSQGRQGWDEQFF	TGCGCCAGCAGCCAAGGACGGCAGGGGTGGGATGAGCAGTTCTTC
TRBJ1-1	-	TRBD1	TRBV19	CASSILGTGNTEAFF	TGTGCCAGTAGTATATTAGGGACAGGGAACACTGAAGCTTTCTTT
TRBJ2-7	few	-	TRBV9	CASSPWDTPYEQYF	TGTGCCAGCAGCCCCTGGGACACACCCTACGAGCAGTACTTC
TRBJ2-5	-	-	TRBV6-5	CASTHGRVASETQYF	TGTGCCAGCACCCACGGGAGAGTAGCGTCGGAGACCCAGTACTTC
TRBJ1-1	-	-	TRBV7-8	CASSRNTEAFF	TGTGCCAGCAGCCGGAACACTGAAGCTTTCTTT
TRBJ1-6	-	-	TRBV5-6	CASSLGTANSPLHF	TGTGCCAGCAGCCTAGGGACTGCCAATTCACCCCTCCACTTT
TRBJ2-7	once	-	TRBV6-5	CASSYGFGAGEQYF	TGTGCCAGCAGTTACGGTTTTGGAGCGGGCGAGCAGTACTTC
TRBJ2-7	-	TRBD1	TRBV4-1	CASSQQGATPTYEQYF	TGCGCCAGCAGCCAACAGGGGGCCACGCCAACCTACGAGCAGTACTTC
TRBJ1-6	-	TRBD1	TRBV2	CASSTPGQGLRTLHF	TGTGCCAGCAGTACACCGGGACAGGGTCTCCGGACCCTCCACTTT
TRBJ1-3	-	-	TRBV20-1	CSAGGGNTIYF	TGCAGTGCTGGGGGGGGAAACACCATATATTTT
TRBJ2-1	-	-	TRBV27	CASSAGPPSSYNEQFF	TGTGCCAGCAGTGCGGGACCCCCTAGCTCCTACAATGAGCAGTTCTTC
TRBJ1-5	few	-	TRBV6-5	CASSYGQGMGQPQHF	TGTGCCAGCAGTTATGGGCAGGGGATGGGGCAGCCCCAGCATTTT
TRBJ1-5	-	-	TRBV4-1	CASSLQPDQPQHF	TGCGCCAGCAGCCTACAACCAGATCAGCCCCAGCATTTT
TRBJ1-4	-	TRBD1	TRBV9	CASSGPTGGIEKLFF	TGTGCCAGCAGCGGACCGACAGGGGGCATTGAAAAACTGTTTTTT
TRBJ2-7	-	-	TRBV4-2	CASSQGLLDEQYF	TGTGCCAGCAGCCAAGGCCTATTGGACGAGCAGTACTTC
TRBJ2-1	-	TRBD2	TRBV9	CASSVLAGGLNEQFF	TGTGCCAGCAGCGTACTAGCGGGGGGCCTAAATGAGCAGTTCTTC
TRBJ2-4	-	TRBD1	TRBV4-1	CASSQAQGALTKNIQYF	TGCGCCAGCAGCCAGGCTCAGGGGGCTCTTACCAAAAACATTCAGTACTTC
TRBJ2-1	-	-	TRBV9	CASSVASSSYNEQFF	TGTGCCAGCAGCGTGGCGTCTAGCTCCTACAATGAGCAGTTCTTC
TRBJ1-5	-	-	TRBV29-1	CSVPRPRGGYNQPQHF	TGCAGCGTCCCAAGGCCGCGGGGCGGTTATAATCAGCCCCAGCATTTT
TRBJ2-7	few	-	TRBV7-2	CASSLGGTTYEQYF	TGTGCCAGCAGCTTAGGGGGGACAACTTACGAGCAGTACTTC
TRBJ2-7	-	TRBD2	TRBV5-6	CASSLWGAGHEQYF	TGTGCCAGCAGCTTATGGGGAGCGGGGCACGAGCAGTACTTC
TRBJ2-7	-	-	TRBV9	CASSVEAGSSYEQYF	TGTGCCAGCAGCGTAGAAGCGGGTAGCTCCTACGAGCAGTACTTC
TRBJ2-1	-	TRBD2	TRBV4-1	CASSHPSGLAGGKSYNEQFF	TGCGCCAGCAGCCACCCCTCAGGACTAGCGGGGGGTAAATCATACAATGAGCAGTTCTTC
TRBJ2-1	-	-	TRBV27	CASTPTWSPIGNEQFF	TGTGCCAGCACCCCCACATGGAGTCCTATCGGTAATGAGCAGTTCTTC
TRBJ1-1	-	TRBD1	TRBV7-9	CAEGAEQNTEAFF	TGTGCTGAGGGGGCCGAGCAGAACACTGAAGCTTTCTTT
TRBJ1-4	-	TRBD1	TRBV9	CASSASGGTGNEKLFF	TGTGCCAGCAGCGCCTCCGGCGGGACAGGAAATGAAAAACTGTTTTTT
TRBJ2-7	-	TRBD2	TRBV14	CASSQVGGYEQYF	TGTGCCAGCAGCCAAGTCGGGGGGTACGAGCAGTACTTC
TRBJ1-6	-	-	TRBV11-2	CASSLGASYNSPLHF	TGTGCCAGCAGCTTAGGGGCCTCCTATAATTCACCCCTCCACTTT
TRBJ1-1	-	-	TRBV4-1	CASSQGGVSGWTEAFF	TGCGCCAGCAGCCAAGGCGGTGTTTCAGGGTGGACTGAAGCTTTCTTT
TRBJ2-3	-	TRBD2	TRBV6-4	CASSRIAGADTQYF	TGTGCCAGCAGTAGGATAGCGGGTGCAGATACGCAGTATTTT
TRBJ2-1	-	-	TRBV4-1	CASSQDVANEQFF	TGCGCCAGCAGCCAAGATGTCGCGAATGAGCAGTTCTTC
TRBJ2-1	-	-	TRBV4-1	CASSQFGGDNEQFF	TGCGCCAGCAGCCAATTCGGGGGAGACAATGAGCAGTTCTTC
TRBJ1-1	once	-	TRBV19	CASSWSFTEAFF	TGTGCCAGTAGTTGGAGTTTCACTGAAGCTTTCTTT
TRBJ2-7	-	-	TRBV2	CASSDGQIQYF	TGTGCCAGCAGTGACGGACAGATACAGTACTTC
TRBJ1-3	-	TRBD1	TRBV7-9	CASSYRDRGNTIYF	TGTGCCAGCAGCTACCGGGACAGGGGAAACACCATATATTTT
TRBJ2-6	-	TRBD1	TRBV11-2	CASRSRDSEISGANVLTF	TGTGCCAGCAGATCCCGGGACAGCGAAATCTCTGGGGCCAACGTCCTGACTTTC
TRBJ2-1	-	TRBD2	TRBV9	CASSVAGGHNEQFF	TGTGCCAGCAGCGTAGCGGGGGGGCACAATGAGCAGTTCTTC
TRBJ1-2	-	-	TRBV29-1	CSVPQQQGLNYGYTF	TGCAGCGTCCCGCAACAGCAGGGCCTCAACTATGGCTACACCTTC
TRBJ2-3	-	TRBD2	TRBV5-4	CASSLGPSGDPSTDTQYF	TGTGCCAGCAGCTTGGGGCCTAGCGGGGACCCTAGCACAGATACGCAGTATTTT
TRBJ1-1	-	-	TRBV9	CASSLLENTEAFF	TGTGCCAGCAGCCTACTTGAGAACACTGAAGCTTTCTTT
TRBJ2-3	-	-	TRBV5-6	CASSPTGYTDTQYF	TGTGCCAGCAGCCCGACTGGGTACACAGATACGCAGTATTTT
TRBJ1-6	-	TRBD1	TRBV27	CASTQGYSNSPLHF	TGTGCCAGCACACAGGGGTATTCTAATTCACCCCTCCACTTT
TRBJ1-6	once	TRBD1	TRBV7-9	CASSPSRDRGQHYNSPLHF	TGTGCCAGCAGCCCGTCAAGGGACAGGGGTCAACACTATAATTCACCCCTCCACTTT
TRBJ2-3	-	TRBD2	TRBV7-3	CASSSLAGGPADTQYF	TGTGCCAGCAGCTCGCTAGCGGGGGGGCCGGCAGATACGCAGTATTTT